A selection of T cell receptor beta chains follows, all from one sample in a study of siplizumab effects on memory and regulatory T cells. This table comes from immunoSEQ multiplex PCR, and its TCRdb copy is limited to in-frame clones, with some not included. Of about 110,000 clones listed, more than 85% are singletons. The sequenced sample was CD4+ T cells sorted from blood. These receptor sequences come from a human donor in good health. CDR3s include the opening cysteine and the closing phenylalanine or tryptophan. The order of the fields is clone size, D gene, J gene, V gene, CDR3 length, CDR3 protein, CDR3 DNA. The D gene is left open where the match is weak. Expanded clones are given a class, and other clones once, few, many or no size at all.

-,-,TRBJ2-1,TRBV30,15,CAWGGQRRTYNEQFF,TGTGCCTGGGGGGGGCAGCGGCGAACCTACAATGAGCAGTTCTTC
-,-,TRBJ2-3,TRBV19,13,CAKQVSPTDTQYF,TGTGCCAAACAGGTCAGCCCCACAGATACGCAGTATTTT
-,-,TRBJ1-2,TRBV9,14,CASSVGVANYGYTF,TGTGCCAGCAGCGTAGGAGTAGCTAACTATGGCTACACCTTC
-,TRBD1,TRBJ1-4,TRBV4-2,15,CASSLPGQGFEKLFF,TGTGCCAGCAGCCTTCCGGGACAGGGGTTTGAAAAACTGTTTTTT
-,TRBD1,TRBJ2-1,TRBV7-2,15,CASSRPGTGGNEQFF,TGTGCCAGCAGCCGTCCTGGGACAGGGGGTAATGAGCAGTTCTTC
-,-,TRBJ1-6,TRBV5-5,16,CASSLATGIGGSPLHF,TGTGCCAGCAGCTTGGCAACAGGAATAGGCGGTTCACCCCTCCACTTT
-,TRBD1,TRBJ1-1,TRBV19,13,CASSIDRGTEAFF,TGTGCCAGTAGTATTGACAGGGGAACTGAAGCTTTCTTT
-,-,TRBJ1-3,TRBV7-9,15,CASSPSGGTGNTIYF,TGTGCCAGCAGCCCATCCGGAGGTACTGGAAACACCATATATTTT
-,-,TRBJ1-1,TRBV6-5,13,CASSSPSSTEAFF,TGTGCCAGCAGTTCTCCCTCGTCGACTGAAGCTTTCTTT
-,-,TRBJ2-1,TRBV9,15,CASSEETRPYNEQFF,TGTGCCAGCAGCGAGGAGACACGACCTTACAATGAGCAGTTCTTC
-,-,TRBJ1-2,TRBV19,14,CASSISIDSYGYTF,TGTGCCAGTAGTATTTCCATCGACAGCTATGGCTACACCTTC
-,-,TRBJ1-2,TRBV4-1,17,CASSQDGIRGDNYGYTF,TGCGCCAGCAGCCAAGATGGGATCCGAGGGGACAACTATGGCTACACCTTC
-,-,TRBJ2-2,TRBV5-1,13,CASSLTSGMELFF,TGTGCCAGCAGCTTAACATCCGGAATGGAGCTGTTTTTT
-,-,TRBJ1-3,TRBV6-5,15,CASSPHSRAGNTIYF,TGTGCCAGCAGTCCTCACTCGAGGGCTGGAAACACCATATATTTT
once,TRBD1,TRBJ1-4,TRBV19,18,CASSSPRGRGSTNEKLFF,TGTGCCAGTAGTTCACCCCGGGGCAGGGGGTCAACTAATGAAAAACTGTTTTTT
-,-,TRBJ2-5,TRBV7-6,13,CASSPAGQETQYF,TGTGCCAGCAGCCCAGCGGGTCAAGAGACCCAGTACTTC
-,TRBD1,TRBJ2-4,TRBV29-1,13,CSASRDRANIQYF,TGCAGCGCCTCCCGGGACAGGGCGAACATTCAGTACTTC
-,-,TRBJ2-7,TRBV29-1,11,CSVVWRDKQYF,TGCAGCGTTGTGTGGAGGGACAAGCAGTACTTC
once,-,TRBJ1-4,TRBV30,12,CAWSVRPEKLFF,TGTGCCTGGAGTGTACGTCCGGAAAAACTGTTTTTT
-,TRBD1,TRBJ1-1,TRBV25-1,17,CASSEYPPGQGNTEAFF,TGTGCCAGCAGTGAATATCCCCCGGGACAGGGGAACACTGAAGCTTTCTTT
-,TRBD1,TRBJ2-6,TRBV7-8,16,CASSLEGAIGANVLTF,TGTGCCAGCAGCTTAGAGGGGGCAATCGGGGCCAACGTCCTGACTTTC
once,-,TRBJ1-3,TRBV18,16,CASSPTDSHLGNTIYF,TGTGCCAGCTCACCTACGGACAGCCACCTAGGAAACACCATATATTTT
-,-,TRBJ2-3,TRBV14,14,CASSQRVSTDTQYF,TGTGCCAGCAGCCAAAGGGTTAGCACAGATACGCAGTATTTT